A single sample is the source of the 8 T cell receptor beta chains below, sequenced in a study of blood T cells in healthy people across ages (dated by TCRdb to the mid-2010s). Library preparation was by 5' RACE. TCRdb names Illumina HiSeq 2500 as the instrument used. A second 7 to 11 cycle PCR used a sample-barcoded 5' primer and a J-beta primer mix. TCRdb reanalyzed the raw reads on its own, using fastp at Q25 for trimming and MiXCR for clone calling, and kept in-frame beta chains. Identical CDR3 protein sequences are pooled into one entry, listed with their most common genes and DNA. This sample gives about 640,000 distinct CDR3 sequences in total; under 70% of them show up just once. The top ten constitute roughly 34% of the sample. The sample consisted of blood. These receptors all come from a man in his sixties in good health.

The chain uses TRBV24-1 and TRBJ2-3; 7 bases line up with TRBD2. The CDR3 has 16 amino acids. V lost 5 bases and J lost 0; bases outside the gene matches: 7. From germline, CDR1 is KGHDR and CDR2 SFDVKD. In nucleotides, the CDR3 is TGTGCCACCAGTGGCCGGGGGGACCCTAGCACAGATACGCAGTATTTT. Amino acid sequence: CATSGRGDPSTDTQYF.

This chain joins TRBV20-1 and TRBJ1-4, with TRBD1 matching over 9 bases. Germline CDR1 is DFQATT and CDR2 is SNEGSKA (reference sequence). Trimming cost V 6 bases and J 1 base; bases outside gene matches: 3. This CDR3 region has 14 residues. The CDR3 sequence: CSAPDRGTNEKLFF. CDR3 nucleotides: TGCAGTGCGCCGGACAGGGGAACTAATGAAAAACTGTTTTTT.

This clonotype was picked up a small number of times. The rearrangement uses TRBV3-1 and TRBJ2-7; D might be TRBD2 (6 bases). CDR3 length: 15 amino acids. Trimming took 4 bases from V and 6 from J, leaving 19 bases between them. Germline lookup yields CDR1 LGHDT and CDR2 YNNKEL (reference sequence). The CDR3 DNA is TGTGCCAGCAGCCCCCAAGGGAGGTACCCCTCCGAGCAGTACTTC. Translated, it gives CASSPQGRYPSEQYF.

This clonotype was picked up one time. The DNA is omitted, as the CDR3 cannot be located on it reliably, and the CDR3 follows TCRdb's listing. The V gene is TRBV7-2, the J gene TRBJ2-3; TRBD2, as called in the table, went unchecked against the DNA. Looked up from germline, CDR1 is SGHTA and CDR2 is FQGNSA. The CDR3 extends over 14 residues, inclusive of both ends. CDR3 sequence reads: CASSVAFGTALKYF.

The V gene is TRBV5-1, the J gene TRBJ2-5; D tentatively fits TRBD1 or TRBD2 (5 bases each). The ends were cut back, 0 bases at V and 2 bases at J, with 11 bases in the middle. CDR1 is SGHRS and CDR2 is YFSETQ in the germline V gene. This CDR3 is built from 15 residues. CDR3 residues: CASSLAPGPQETQYF. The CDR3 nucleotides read TGCGCCAGCAGCTTGGCGCCGGGACCTCAAGAGACCCAGTACTTC.

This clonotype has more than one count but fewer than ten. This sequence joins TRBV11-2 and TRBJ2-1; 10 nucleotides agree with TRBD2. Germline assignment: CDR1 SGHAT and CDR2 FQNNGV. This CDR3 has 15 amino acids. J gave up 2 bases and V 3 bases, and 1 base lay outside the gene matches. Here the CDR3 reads CASSFGLAAYNEQFF. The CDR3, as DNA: TGTGCCAGCAGCTTTGGACTAGCGGCCTACAATGAGCAGTTCTTC.

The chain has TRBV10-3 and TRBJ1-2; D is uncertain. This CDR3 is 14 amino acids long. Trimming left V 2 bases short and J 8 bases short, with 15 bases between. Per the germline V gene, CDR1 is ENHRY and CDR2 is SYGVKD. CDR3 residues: CAISEQQNGMGYTF. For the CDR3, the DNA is TGTGCCATCAGTGAGCAACAGAACGGCATGGGCTACACCTTC.

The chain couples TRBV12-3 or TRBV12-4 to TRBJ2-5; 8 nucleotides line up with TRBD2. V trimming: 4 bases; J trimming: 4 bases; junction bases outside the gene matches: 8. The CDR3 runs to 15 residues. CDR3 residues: CASSSVGLAGETQYF. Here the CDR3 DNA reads TGTGCCAGCAGTTCCGTGGGGCTAGCGGGAGAGACCCAGTACTTC.